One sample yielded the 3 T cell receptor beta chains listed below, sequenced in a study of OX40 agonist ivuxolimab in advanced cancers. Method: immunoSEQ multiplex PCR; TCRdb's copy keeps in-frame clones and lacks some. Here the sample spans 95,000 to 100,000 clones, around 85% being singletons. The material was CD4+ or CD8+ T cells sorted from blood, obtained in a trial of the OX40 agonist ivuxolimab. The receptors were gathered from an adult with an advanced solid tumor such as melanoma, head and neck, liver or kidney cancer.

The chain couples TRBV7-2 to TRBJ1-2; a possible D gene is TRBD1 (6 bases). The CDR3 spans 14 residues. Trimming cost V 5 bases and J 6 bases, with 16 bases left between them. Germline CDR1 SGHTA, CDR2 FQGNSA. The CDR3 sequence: CASSSTPGVDGYTF. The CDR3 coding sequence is TGTGCCAGCAGCAGTACCCCAGGGGTTGATGGCTACACCTTC. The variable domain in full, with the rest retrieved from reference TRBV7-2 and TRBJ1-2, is GAGVSQSPSNKVTEKGKDVELRCDPISGHTALYWYRQSLGQGLEFLIYFQGNSAPDKSGLPSDRFSAERTGGSVSTLTIQRTQQEDSAVYLCASSSTPGVDGYTFGSGTRLTVV.

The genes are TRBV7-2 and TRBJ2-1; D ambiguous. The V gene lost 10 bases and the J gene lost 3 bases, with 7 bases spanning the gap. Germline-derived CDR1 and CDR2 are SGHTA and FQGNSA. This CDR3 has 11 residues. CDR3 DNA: TGTGCCACCACCCTCTACAATGAGCAGTTCTTC. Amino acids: CATTLYNEQFF. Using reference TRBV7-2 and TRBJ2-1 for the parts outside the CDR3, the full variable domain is GAGVSQSPSNKVTEKGKDVELRCDPISGHTALYWYRQSLGQGLEFLIYFQGNSAPDKSGLPSDRFSAERTGGSVSTLTIQRTQQEDSAVYLCATTLYNEQFFGPGTRLTVL.

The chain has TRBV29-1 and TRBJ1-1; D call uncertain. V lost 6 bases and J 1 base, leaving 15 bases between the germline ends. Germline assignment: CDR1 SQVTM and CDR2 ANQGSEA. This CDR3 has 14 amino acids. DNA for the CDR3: TGCAGCGTGGGGAGCCCTCTTACGAACACTGAAGCTTTCTTT. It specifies CSVGSPLTNTEAFF.